This T cell receptor (beta chain) was found in a study of T cell responses to AZD1222 COVID-19 vaccine. Sequenced by immunoSEQ multiplex PCR; TCRdb stores in-frame clones only, minus some. Of about 130,000 clones in the sample, 88% were seen once. CDR3 length equals 15 residues. Looked up from germline, CDR1 is MDHEN and CDR2 is SYDVKM. Germline trimming cut 2 bases from V and 4 bases from J; bases unmatched to any gene: 7. This clone was detected once. The chain has TRBV28 and TRBJ2-7; 8 bases are shared with TRBD2. This sequence originates from an adult in good health. This material consisted of peripheral blood, taken on day 0 of MenACWY control vaccination. The CDR3 here is CASSLPRGGFYEQYF. The CDR3 DNA follows: TGTGCCAGCAGTTTACCTCGGGGGGGCTTTTACGAGCAGTACTTC.